This T cell receptor (beta chain) was sequenced in a study of OX40 agonist ivuxolimab in advanced cancers. Some background on the complete study: The costimulatory receptor OX40 (CD134) was targeted by ivuxolimab, a fully human IgG2 agonistic monoclonal antibody. Intravenous ivuxolimab was administered to patients every 2 weeks at six dose levels: 0.01, 0.1, 0.3, 1.5, 3 and 10 mg/kg. Of the approximately 53 patients in dose escalation, around 20 had hepatocellular carcinoma, some 15 had melanoma, 9 had renal cell carcinoma and 9 had head and neck cancer. A male proportion of approximately 83% and a mean age of approximately 60 years, ranging from about 20 to 80, were recorded for the dose-escalation cohort. Patients were allowed to have had prior anti-PD-1, anti-PD-L1 or anti-CTLA-4 therapy, and around two fifths of the dose-escalation patients had been treated with checkpoint inhibitors. Three dose-escalation patients achieved partial responses, one with hepatocellular carcinoma and two with cutaneous melanoma. Peripheral TCRbeta sequencing aimed to test whether ivuxolimab altered TCR sequence diversity and caused clonal T-cell expansion. The paper describes the monotherapy dose-escalation part (N ≈ 51 patients) of the phase I trial of ivuxolimab. Findings and caveats that apply to the study as a whole: In the 0.1-3.0 mg/kg groups, partial responders had among the lowest normalized peripheral clonal expansion, particularly in CD8+ T cells. After ivuxolimab, CD8+ T cells had more expanded clones than CD4+ T cells on average. The antigen specificity of the clonally expanded peripheral T cells was not determined. At doses from 0.1 to 3.0 mg/kg, clonal expansion was seen in both CD4+ and CD8+ blood T cells between baseline and week 6. Low levels of normalized T-cell clonal expansion were also seen in some patients who did not respond.

V is cut back by 5 bases and J by 5 bases, with 11 bases in the junction unmatched. The CDR3, from cysteine to phenylalanine, totals 16 residues. The only DNA kept is the CDR3, 48 bases in frame from the first base. The germline V gene sets CDR1 to SGHRS and CDR2 to YFSETQ. Genomic DNA was extracted from sorted cells for sequencing of the TCRbeta CDR3 region. The immunoSEQ Assay was used to sequence the TCRbeta CDR3 regions. TCRdb took over this immuneACCESS table, retaining in-frame rearrangements with V and J assigned. Such tables are incomplete; in checked studies, under half of the missing clones stem from an unresolved V gene, and the remainder is unexplained. The sample has tens of thousands of clones on record, 83% of them singletons. Around 10% of the sample lies in the top ten. Patients with a history of autoimmune disease or receiving systemic immunosuppression were excluded from the trial. Peripheral blood for TCR sequencing was collected from all dose cohorts at baseline, on cycle 4 day 1, and on cycle 7 day 1. Samples came from an open-label, multicenter, first-in-human phase I dose-escalation trial of ivuxolimab. Adults with locally advanced or metastatic head and neck squamous cell, hepatocellular, melanoma or renal cell carcinoma were enrolled in the trial. Before TCR sequencing, CD4+ T cells and CD8+ T cells from peripheral blood were sorted into separate populations.

The table lists this clone with a few counts. This receptor's antigen is unknown. Base qualities are missing; no much larger clone stands one base away. This sequence originates from an adult with an advanced solid tumor such as melanoma, head and neck, liver or kidney cancer. The sequence links TRBV5-1 to TRBJ2-5; 11 of the junction bases match TRBD2. The specimen was CD4+ or CD8+ T cells sorted from blood, collected in a trial of the OX40 agonist ivuxolimab. The nucleotide sequence reads as follows: TGCGCCAGCAGGTGGGGAAGAATAGCGGGAGGGGAGACCCAGTACTTC. Its amino acids are CASRWGRIAGGETQYF. Where the CDR3 stops, the reference TRBV5-1 and TRBJ2-5 genes take over; the full variable domain is KAGVTQTPRYLIKTRGQQVTLSCSPISGHRSVSWYQQTPGQGLQFLFEYFSETQRNKGNFPGRFSGRQFSNSRSEMNVSTLELGDSALYLCASRWGRIAGGETQYFGPGTRLLVL.